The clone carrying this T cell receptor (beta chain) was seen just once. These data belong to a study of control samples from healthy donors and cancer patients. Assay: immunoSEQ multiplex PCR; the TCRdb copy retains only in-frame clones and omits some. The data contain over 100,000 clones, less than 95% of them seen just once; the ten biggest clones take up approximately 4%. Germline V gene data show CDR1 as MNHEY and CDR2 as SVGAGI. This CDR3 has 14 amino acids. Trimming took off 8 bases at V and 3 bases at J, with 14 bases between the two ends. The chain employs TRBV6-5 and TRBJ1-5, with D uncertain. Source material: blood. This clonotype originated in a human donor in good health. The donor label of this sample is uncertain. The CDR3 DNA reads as TGTGCCAGCTGGATTCGGCAGACCAATCAGCCCCAGCATTTT. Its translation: CASWIRQTNQPQHF.